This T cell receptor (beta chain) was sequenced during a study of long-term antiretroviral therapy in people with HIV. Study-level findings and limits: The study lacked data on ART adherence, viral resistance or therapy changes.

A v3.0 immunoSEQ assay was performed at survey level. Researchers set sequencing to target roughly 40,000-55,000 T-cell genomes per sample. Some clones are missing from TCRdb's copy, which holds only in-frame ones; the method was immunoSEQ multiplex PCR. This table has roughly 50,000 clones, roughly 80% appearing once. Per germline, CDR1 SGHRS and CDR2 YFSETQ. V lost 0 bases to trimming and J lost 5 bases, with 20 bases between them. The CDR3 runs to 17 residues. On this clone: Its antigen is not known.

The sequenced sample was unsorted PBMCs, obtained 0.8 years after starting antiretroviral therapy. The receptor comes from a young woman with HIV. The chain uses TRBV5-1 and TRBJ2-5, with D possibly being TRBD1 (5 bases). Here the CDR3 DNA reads TGCGCCAGCAGCTTGGAGAGAACAGGCGCGATTCGGGAGACCCAGTACTTC. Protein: CASSLERTGAIRETQYF.